This T cell receptor beta chain was identified during a study of blood T cell repertoires in COVID-19. Study summary: Spain, Italy and the United States supplied samples that represented acute and convalescent COVID-19.

V was pared by 0 bases and J by 7 bases, with 8 bases between. CDR1 SGDLS and CDR2 YYNGEE come from the germline V gene. The CDR3 extends over 13 amino acids. Generated by immunoSEQ multiplex PCR, the TCRdb table keeps only in-frame clones and is missing some. This table has fewer than 250,000 clones, around 87% appearing once. Sequenced input: peripheral blood. The gene calls are TRBV9 and TRBJ2-1, with a tentative D call TRBD1 (5 bases). This TCR came from a man aged 55-75 years with acute or convalescent COVID-19. The DNA of the CDR3 is TGTGCCAGCAGCGTAGAGGGGTGGAATGAGCAGTTCTTC. It codes for CASSVEGWNEQFF.